This paragraph covers one T cell receptor beta chain sequence. The entry originates in a study of blood T cell repertoires in COVID-19. Turning to the study itself: Samples of COVID-19 (acute and convalescent) were obtained from the United States, Italy and Spain.

Clones were read by immunoSEQ multiplex PCR, and TCRdb kept only the in-frame ones, dropping some. The sample gives 150,000 to 200,000 clones, roughly 93% of which show up once; approximately 4.6% is in the top ten. The V and J ends lost 2 bases and 5 bases, in that order; junction bases with no gene match: 9. Per the germline V gene, CDR1 is SGDLS and CDR2 is YYNGEE. This CDR3 is 17 amino acids long. Seattle cases were enrolled at active infection and followed longitudinally. Sequenced: peripheral blood. The clonotype originates from a man younger than 30 with COVID-19, enrolled during active disease. The chain couples TRBV9 to TRBJ2-5, with 13 bases aligning to TRBD2. CDR3: CASSVGGTSGNRETQYF. In nucleotides, the CDR3 is TGTGCCAGCAGCGTGGGGGGGACTAGCGGGAATCGTGAGACCCAGTACTTC.